Listed below are T cell receptor beta chains from one sample, sequenced in a study of T cell repertoires in cytomegalovirus infection. TCRdb ran MiXCR on the reads and lists one entry per CDR3 protein. This table holds about 530,000 distinct CDR3 sequences, approximately 26% found once. The sequenced sample was PBMCs. These receptors all come from a human donor in good health (CMV status not recorded). Some clones in this sample may be carry-over from other donors' samples. The CDR3 runs from the conserved cysteine through the conserved F or W. Each record gives: J gene, V gene, D gene, clone size, CDR3 protein, CDR3 DNA. D genes are given only for firm matches. Clone sizes are given selectively: once, few, many, or a class where the clone is expanded.

J gene: TRBJ2-1
V gene: TRBV20-1
D gene: .
clone size: few
CDR3 protein: CSASRKASTMGQFF
CDR3 DNA: TGCAGTGCTAGTCGGAAGGCCTCAACAATGGGGCAGTTCTTC

J gene: TRBJ1-4
V gene: TRBV18
D gene: TRBD1
clone size: .
CDR3 protein: CASSHTGVEEKLFF
CDR3 DNA: TGTGCCAGCTCGCATACAGGGGTAGAGGAAAAACTGTTTTTT

J gene: TRBJ2-5
V gene: TRBV6-8
D gene: TRBD2
clone size: .
CDR3 protein: CASRTGLAAYHQEPQYF
CDR3 DNA: TGTGCCAGCAGGACGGGACTAGCAGCTTACCACCAAGAGCCCCAGTACTTC

J gene: TRBJ2-1
V gene: TRBV19
D gene: TRBD1
clone size: .
CDR3 protein: CASSPSHGQGLSNEQFF
CDR3 DNA: TGTGCCAGTAGCCCAAGCCACGGACAGGGTCTTAGCAATGAGCAGTTCTTC

J gene: TRBJ1-2
V gene: TRBV12-3/TRBV12-4
D gene: .
clone size: few
CDR3 protein: CASSSGNRGYGYTF
CDR3 DNA: TGTGCCAGCAGTTCGGGGAACAGAGGGTATGGCTACACCTTC

J gene: TRBJ2-7
V gene: TRBV14
D gene: .
clone size: .
CDR3 protein: CASSQRGPLFGAHLLYEQYF
CDR3 DNA: TGTGCCAGCAGCCAAAGAGGCCCCCTTTTCGGGGCCCATCTACTCTACGAGCAGTACTTC

J gene: TRBJ2-2
V gene: TRBV7-2
D gene: .
clone size: many
CDR3 protein: CASSLVRNTGELFF
CDR3 DNA: TGTGCCAGCAGCTTAGTACGGAACACCGGGGAGCTGTTTTTT

J gene: TRBJ2-3
V gene: TRBV24-1
D gene: .
clone size: .
CDR3 protein: CATSVPGQPSTDTQYF
CDR3 DNA: TGTGCCACCAGTGTCCCGGGACAACCGAGCACAGATACGCAGTATTTT

J gene: TRBJ2-1
V gene: TRBV11-3
D gene: TRBD2
clone size: few
CDR3 protein: CASSPTVAGYNEQFF
CDR3 DNA: TGTGCCAGCAGCCCCACGGTAGCGGGATACAATGAGCAGTTCTTC

J gene: TRBJ2-2
V gene: TRBV7-8
D gene: .
clone size: few
CDR3 protein: CASSDTRTKAGELFF
CDR3 DNA: TGTGCCAGCAGCGATACTAGGACGAAGGCCGGGGAGCTGTTTTTT

J gene: TRBJ2-1
V gene: TRBV7-8
D gene: .
clone size: many
CDR3 protein: CASSLDSRDFYNEQFF
CDR3 DNA: TGTGCCAGCAGCCTCGATTCGCGGGACTTTTACAATGAGCAGTTCTTC

J gene: TRBJ1-5
V gene: TRBV4-1
D gene: TRBD1
clone size: few
CDR3 protein: CASSLDTGTGGPYSNQPQHF
CDR3 DNA: TGCGCCAGCAGCCTCGACACCGGGACAGGGGGCCCCTATAGCAATCAGCCCCAGCATTTT

J gene: TRBJ2-7
V gene: TRBV3-1
D gene: .
clone size: .
CDR3 protein: CASSQEQGAGHEQYF
CDR3 DNA: TGTGCCAGCAGCCAGGAACAGGGAGCGGGCCACGAGCAGTACTTC

J gene: TRBJ1-5
V gene: TRBV6-2/TRBV6-3
D gene: .
clone size: .
CDR3 protein: CASRAGVGQPQHF
CDR3 DNA: TGTGCCAGCAGGGCAGGGGTTGGTCAGCCCCAGCATTTT

J gene: TRBJ2-1
V gene: TRBV30
D gene: .
clone size: .
CDR3 protein: CAWSVELYNEQFF
CDR3 DNA: TGTGCCTGGAGTGTAGAACTGTACAATGAGCAGTTCTTC

J gene: TRBJ2-1
V gene: TRBV5-1
D gene: TRBD2
clone size: .
CDR3 protein: CASSLVGSGRDEQFF
CDR3 DNA: TGCGCCAGCAGCTTGGTTGGTAGCGGGAGGGATGAGCAGTTCTTC

J gene: TRBJ2-3
V gene: TRBV11-3
D gene: TRBD2
clone size: .
CDR3 protein: CASLQGTSGLTQYF
CDR3 DNA: TGTGCCAGCCTCCAAGGGACTAGCGGTCTTACGCAGTATTTT